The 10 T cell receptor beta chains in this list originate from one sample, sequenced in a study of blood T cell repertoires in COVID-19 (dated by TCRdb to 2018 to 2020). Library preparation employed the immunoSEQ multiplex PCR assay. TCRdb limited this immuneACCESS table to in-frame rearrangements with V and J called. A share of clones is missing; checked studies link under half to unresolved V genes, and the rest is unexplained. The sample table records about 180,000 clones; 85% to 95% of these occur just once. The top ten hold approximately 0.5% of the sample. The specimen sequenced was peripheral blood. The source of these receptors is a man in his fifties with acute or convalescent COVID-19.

The CDR3 reads CASSLRQGGYGYTF. The DNA for the CDR3 is TGTGCCAGCAGTCTGCGACAGGGTGGCTATGGCTACACCTTC. The chain links TRBV6-5 to TRBJ1-2; 7 bases are shared with TRBD1. Per the germline V gene, CDR1 is MNHEY and CDR2 is SVGAGI. Germline trimming cut 5 bases from V and 4 bases from J; bases unmatched to any gene: 7. CDR3 length: 14 residues.

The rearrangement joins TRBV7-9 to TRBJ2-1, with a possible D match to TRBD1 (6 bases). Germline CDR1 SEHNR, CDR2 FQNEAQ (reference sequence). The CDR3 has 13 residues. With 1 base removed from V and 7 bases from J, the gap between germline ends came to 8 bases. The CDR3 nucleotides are TGTGCCAGCAGCTTAGGGACAGATAATGAGCAGTTCTTC. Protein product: CASSLGTDNEQFF.

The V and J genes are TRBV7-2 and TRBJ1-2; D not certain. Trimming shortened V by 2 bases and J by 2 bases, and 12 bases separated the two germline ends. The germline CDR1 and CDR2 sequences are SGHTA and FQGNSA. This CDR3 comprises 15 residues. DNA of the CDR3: TGTGCCAGCAGCTTATCCTCAGCGGGAAACTATGGCTACACCTTC. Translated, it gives CASSLSSAGNYGYTF.

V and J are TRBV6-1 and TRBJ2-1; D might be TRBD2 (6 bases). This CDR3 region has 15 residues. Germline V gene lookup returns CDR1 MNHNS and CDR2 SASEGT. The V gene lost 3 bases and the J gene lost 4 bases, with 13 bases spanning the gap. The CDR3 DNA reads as TGTGCCAGCAGTGAGACTAGGAACTTATACAATGAGCAGTTCTTC. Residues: CASSETRNLYNEQFF.

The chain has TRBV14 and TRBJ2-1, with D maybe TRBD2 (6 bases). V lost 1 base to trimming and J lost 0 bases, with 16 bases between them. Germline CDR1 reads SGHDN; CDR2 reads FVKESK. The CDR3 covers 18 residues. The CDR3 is CASSQGYKRAYSYNEQFF. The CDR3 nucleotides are TGTGCCAGCAGCCAAGGGTACAAGCGGGCCTACTCCTACAATGAGCAGTTCTTC. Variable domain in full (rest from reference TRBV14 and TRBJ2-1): EAGVTQFPSHSVIEKGQTVTLRCDPISGHDNLYWYRRVMGKEIKFLLHFVKESKQDESGMPNNRFLAERTGGTYSTLKVQPAELEDSGVYFCASSQGYKRAYSYNEQFFGPGTRLTVL.

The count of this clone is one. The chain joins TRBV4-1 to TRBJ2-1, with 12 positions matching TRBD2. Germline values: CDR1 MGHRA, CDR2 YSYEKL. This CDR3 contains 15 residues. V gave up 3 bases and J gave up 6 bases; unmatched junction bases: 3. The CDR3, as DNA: TGCGCCAGCAGCCAGCCTAGCGGGGGGGGCAATGAGCAGTTCTTC. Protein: CASSQPSGGGNEQFF.

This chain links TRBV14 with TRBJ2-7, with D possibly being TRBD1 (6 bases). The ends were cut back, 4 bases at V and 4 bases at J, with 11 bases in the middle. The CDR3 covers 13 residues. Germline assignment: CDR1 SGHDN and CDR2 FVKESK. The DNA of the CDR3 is TGTGCCAGCAGCCTTCAACAGGGATACGAGCAGTACTTC. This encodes CASSLQQGYEQYF.

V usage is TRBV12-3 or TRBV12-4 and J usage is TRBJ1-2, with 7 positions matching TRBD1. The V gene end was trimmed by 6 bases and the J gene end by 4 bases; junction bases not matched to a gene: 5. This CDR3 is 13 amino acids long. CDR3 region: CASRPGQLYGYTF. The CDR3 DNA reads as TGTGCCAGCAGGCCGGGACAGCTCTATGGCTACACCTTC.

CDR3 loop: CATSDTRGKVSGANVLTF. The CDR3 DNA reads as TGTGCCACCAGTGACACTAGGGGGAAGGTTTCTGGGGCCAACGTCCTGACTTTC. The V gene is TRBV24-1, the J gene TRBJ2-6; D might be TRBD1 (6 bases). Trimming cost V 4 bases and J 1 base, with 16 bases left between them. This CDR3 has 18 amino acids. Germline-derived CDR1 and CDR2 are KGHDR and SFDVKD.

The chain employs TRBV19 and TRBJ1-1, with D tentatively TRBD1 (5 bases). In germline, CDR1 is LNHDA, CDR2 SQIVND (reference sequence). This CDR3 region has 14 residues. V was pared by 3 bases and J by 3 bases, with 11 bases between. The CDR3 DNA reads TGTGCCAGTAGTATCCTAGGGGCGGACACTGAAGCTTTCTTT. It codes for CASSILGADTEAFF.